A selection of T cell receptor beta chains follows, all from one sample in a study of cytomegalovirus exposure and HLA in healthy donors. Generated by immunoSEQ multiplex PCR, the TCRdb table keeps only in-frame clones and is missing some. The top ten hold roughly 1.9% of the sample, which has about 220,000 clones, about 70% seen once. The specimen sequenced was PBMCs. The receptor set was obtained from a woman in her twenties or thirties in good health and CMV-seronegative. CDR3s include the opening cysteine and the closing phenylalanine or tryptophan. D genes are given only for firm matches. Part of the rows lack a size; the others show once, few, many or a class for expanded clones.

>NA|TRBV18|TRBJ2-1|NA
TGTGCCAGCTCACGATGGGACTGGGCGGAGAACAATGAGCAGTTCTTC
CASSRWDWAENNEQFF
>NA|TRBV21-1|TRBJ1-1|NA
TGTGCCAGCATCAATCTGACAGTAAAGGGGAACACTGAAGCTTTCTTT
CASINLTVKGNTEAFF
>NA|TRBV11-1|TRBJ2-3|NA
TGTGCCAGCAGCTTCCACAGTTCTGAGGATACGCAGTATTTT
CASSFHSSEDTQYF
>NA|TRBV7-9|TRBJ2-1|TRBD2
TGTTCCAGCAGCTCCACCATGGGGCCCCGGGAGGGCCGCAATGAGCAGTTCTTC
CSSSSTMGPREGRNEQFF
>NA|TRBV5-1|TRBJ2-7|NA
TGCGCCAGCAGCTTGGGGCTAGCAGTAAACTCCTACGAGCAGTACTTC
CASSLGLAVNSYEQYF
>NA|TRBV5-8|TRBJ1-4|NA
TGTGCCAGCAGCCTTTACAGGGCGGGTAATGAAAAACTGTTTTTT
CASSLYRAGNEKLFF
>NA|TRBV30|TRBJ2-1|TRBD2
TGTGCCTGGAGTAGGACTAGCGGGATCAATGAGCAGTTCTTC
CAWSRTSGINEQFF
>NA|TRBV7-9|TRBJ1-1|TRBD1
TGTGCCAGCAGCTACGGAGGGACAGAGAACACTGAAGCTTTCTTT
CASSYGGTENTEAFF
>NA|TRBV5-1|TRBJ2-3|TRBD2
TGCGCCAGCTATATCACTAGCGGGGAGGGCCCCCGGGGAGATACGCAGTATTTT
CASYITSGEGPRGDTQYF
>NA|TRBV5-1|TRBJ2-7|TRBD2
TGCGCCAGCAGCTTGGGCGGGAGTACATTAAACGAGCAGTACTTC
CASSLGGSTLNEQYF
>once|TRBV19|TRBJ1-2|TRBD1
TGTGCCAGTAGTATTGGAGGCGGTCGGACAGGAGAAGATGGCTACACCTTC
CASSIGGGRTGEDGYTF
>NA|TRBV7-3|TRBJ1-3|TRBD1
TGTGCCAGCAGCTTGGACAGGGTGGCAGGAAACACCATATATTTT
CASSLDRVAGNTIYF